Below are 7 T cell receptor beta chains sequenced from a single sample in a study of T-cell memory formation after mild COVID-19. TCRdb redid the calling of the 5' RACE reads with MiXCR, one entry per CDR3 protein. The table lists 530,000 or so distinct CDR3 sequences, 15% to 20% of them singletons, with roughly 7.8% in the top ten. The sequenced sample was PBMCs or a T cell subset sorted from them (not recorded which). These receptors all stem from an adult woman who had mild COVID-19 (a few samples of this study predate the infection). Cell type and time point are not known.

The chain uses TRBV5-1 and TRBJ2-3, with 11 bases lining up with TRBD2. Germline V gene lookup returns CDR1 SGHRS and CDR2 YFSETQ. The CDR3 sequence is 16 residues long. Trimming removed 3 bases from V and 0 bases from J; junction bases left unmatched: 3. The CDR3 DNA is TGCGCCAGCAGCTCGGGACTAGCGGAAAGCACAGATACGCAGTATTTT. Its protein is CASSSGLAESTDTQYF.

The chain employs TRBV6-5 and TRBJ2-5; no clear D gene. The CDR3 has 14 residues. In germline, CDR1 is MNHEY, CDR2 SVGAGI. Trimming stripped 0 bases from V and 5 bases from J, with 10 bases between. The DNA of the CDR3 is TGTGCCAGCAGTTACTCGAACGGGTGGGAGACCCAGTACTTC. It codes for CASSYSNGWETQYF.

This chain links TRBV25-1 with TRBJ1-2, with D tentatively TRBD1 (6 bases). Trimming left V 6 bases short and J 0 bases short, with 20 bases between. CDR1 and CDR2 from the germline V gene are MGHDK and SYGVNS. The CDR3 is made up of 17 amino acids. CDR3 in DNA: TGTGCCAGCAGCGTCCTCGCCGGGGGGGCGGCTAACTATGGCTACACCTTC. Its protein is CASSVLAGGAANYGYTF.

The gene calls are TRBV9 and TRBJ1-1, with TRBD1 matching over 7 bases. There are 15 residues in the CDR3. Germline lookup yields CDR1 SGDLS and CDR2 YYNGEE. Trimming removed 4 bases from V and 1 base from J; junction bases left unmatched: 7. CDR3 DNA sequence: TGTGCCAGCAGCCCCCGGGACAGAGCGAACACTGAAGCTTTCTTT. Amino acids: CASSPRDRANTEAFF.

The chain is built from TRBV13 and TRBJ1-1; D is unclear. This CDR3 region has 15 residues. V was cut by 5 bases and J by 1 base, with 14 bases left in between. Germline CDR1 reads PRHDT; CDR2 reads FYEKMQ (reference sequence). This CDR3 reads CASSTYLGPNTEAFF. The CDR3 DNA reads TGTGCCAGCAGCACCTATCTGGGTCCGAACACTGAAGCTTTCTTT.

The sample holds a few counts of this clonotype. The CDR3 loop is CASSSRGLRNTEAFF. The CDR3 coding sequence is TGTGCCAGCAGTTCCAGGGGCCTGAGGAACACTGAAGCTTTCTTT. This chain connects TRBV12-3 or TRBV12-4 to TRBJ1-1, with D perhaps TRBD1 (6 bases). The V gene lost 4 bases and the J gene lost 1 base, with 13 bases spanning the gap. This CDR3 spans 15 amino acids.

This clonotype was found a few times. The rearrangement joins TRBV12-3 or TRBV12-4 to TRBJ2-3, with 9 positions matching TRBD2. With 8 bases clipped from V and 6 bases from J, the junction kept 6 bases outside the gene matches. The CDR3 sequence is 13 residues long. CDR3 in DNA: TGTGCCAGCGGCCCGCGGGGGGGGGATACGCAGTATTTT. Protein: CASGPRGGDTQYF.